The TCR beta chain under discussion was sequenced for a study of cytomegalovirus exposure and HLA in healthy donors. V shed 3 bases and J 6 bases; nucleotides not matched to a gene: 5. Germline V gives CDR1 SGHTA, CDR2 FQGNSA. The CDR3 is made up of 15 amino acids. Profiled with immunoSEQ multiplex PCR; TCRdb holds only in-frame clones, not every one. In the table there are about 220,000 clones, about 90% of which are singletons. The table lists this clone with a count of one. The V call is TRBV7-2, the J call TRBJ2-7, with TRBD2 matching over 13 bases. The TCR sequence derives from a woman between 18 and 29 years old in good health and CMV-seronegative. Material: PBMCs. The CDR3: CASSLSRLAGGEQYF. CDR3 sequence (DNA): TGTGCCAGCAGCTTGTCCCGACTAGCGGGAGGCGAGCAGTACTTC.